This T cell receptor beta chain is from a study of blood T cell repertoires in COVID-19. This CDR3 spans 16 amino acids. Trimming at V came to 5 bases and at J to 0 bases, leaving 6 bases not matched to a gene. Germline V gene data show CDR1 as LNHNV and CDR2 as YYDKDF (reference sequence). Generated by immunoSEQ multiplex PCR, the TCRdb table keeps only in-frame clones and is missing some. In the table there are more than 80,000 clones, less than 95% of which are singletons. The chain recombines TRBV15 with TRBJ1-1; TRBD1 matches 10 bases. The sequenced sample consisted of peripheral blood. The source is a man aged 18 to 35 with COVID-19, enrolled during active disease. Written as DNA, the CDR3 is TGTGCCACCAGCCTGGACAGGGGGACCTTGAACACTGAAGCTTTCTTT. It yields the protein CATSLDRGTLNTEAFF.